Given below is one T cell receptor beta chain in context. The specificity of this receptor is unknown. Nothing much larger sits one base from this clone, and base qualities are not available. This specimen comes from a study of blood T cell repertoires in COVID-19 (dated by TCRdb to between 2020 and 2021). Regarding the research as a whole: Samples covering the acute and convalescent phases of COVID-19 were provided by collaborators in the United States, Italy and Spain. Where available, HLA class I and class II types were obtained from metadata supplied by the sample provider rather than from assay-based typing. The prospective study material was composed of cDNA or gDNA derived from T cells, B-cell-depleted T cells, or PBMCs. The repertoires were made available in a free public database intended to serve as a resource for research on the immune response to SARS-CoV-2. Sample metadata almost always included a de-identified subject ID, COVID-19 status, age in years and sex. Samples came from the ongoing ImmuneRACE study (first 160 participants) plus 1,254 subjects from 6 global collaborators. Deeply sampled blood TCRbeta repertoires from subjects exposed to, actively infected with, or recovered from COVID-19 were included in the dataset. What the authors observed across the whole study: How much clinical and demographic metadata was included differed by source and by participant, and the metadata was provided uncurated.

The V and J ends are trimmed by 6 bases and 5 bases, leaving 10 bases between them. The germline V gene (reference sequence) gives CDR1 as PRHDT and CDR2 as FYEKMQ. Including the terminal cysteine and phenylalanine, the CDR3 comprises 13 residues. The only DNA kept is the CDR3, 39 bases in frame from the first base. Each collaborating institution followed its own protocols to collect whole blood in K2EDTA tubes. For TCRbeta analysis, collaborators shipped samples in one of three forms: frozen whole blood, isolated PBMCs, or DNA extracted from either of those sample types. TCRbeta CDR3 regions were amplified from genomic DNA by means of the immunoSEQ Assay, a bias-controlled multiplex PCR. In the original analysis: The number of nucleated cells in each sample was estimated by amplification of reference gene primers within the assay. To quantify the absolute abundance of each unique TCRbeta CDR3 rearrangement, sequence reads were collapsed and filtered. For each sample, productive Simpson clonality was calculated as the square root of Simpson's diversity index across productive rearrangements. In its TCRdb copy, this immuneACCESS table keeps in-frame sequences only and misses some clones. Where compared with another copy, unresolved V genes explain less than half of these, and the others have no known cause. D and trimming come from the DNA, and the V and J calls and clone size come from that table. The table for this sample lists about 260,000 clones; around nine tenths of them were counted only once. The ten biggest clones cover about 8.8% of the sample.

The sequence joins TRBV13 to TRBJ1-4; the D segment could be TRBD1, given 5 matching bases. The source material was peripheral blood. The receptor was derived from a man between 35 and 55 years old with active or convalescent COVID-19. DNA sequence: TGTGCCAGCAGAGGGGTCGAAAATGAAAAACTGTTTTTT. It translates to CASRGVENEKLFF. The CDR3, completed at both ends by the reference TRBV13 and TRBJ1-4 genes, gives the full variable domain AAGVIQSPRHLIKEKRETATLKCYPIPRHDTVYWYQQGPGQDPQFLISFYEKMQSDKGSIPDRFSAQQFSDYHSELNMSSLELGDSALYFCASRGVENEKLFFGSGTQLSVL.